This T cell receptor (beta chain) was captured by sequencing in a study of T cell changes during pregnancy in multiple sclerosis. The CDR3 is made up of 18 amino acids. V was shortened by 2 bases and J by 0 bases, with 19 bases between the two germline ends. From germline, CDR1 is SEHNR and CDR2 FQNEAQ (reference sequence). Libraries were prepared by immunoSEQ multiplex PCR; TCRdb keeps only in-frame clonotypes and omits some of them. The sample gives 66,000 or so clones, 75% to 95% of which show up once; approximately 5.3% is in the top ten. This chain uses TRBV7-9 with TRBJ1-1, with D perhaps matching TRBD1 (5 bases). The TCR was taken from a female donor with multiple sclerosis, enrolled in a pregnancy study. Sequenced here: CD8+ T cells from peripheral blood mononuclear cells, sampled before pregnancy. The CDR3, as DNA: TGTGCCAGCAGCTTATGGAACCGACAGTTTAACCTGAACACTGAAGCTTTCTTT. It specifies CASSLWNRQFNLNTEAFF.